This is a list of T cell receptor beta chains from one sample in a study of blood T cell repertoires in COVID-19. Here immunoSEQ multiplex PCR was the method, and the copy in TCRdb shows in-frame clones only, minus some. The sample has about 170,000 clones; more than 75% are singletons. Sample: peripheral blood. These receptors all stem from a woman aged 70-85 years with acute or convalescent COVID-19. Both conserved end residues are part of each CDR3. The order of the fields is clone size, V gene, J gene, CDR3 protein. Size values are once, few and many counts, or a class for expanded clones, and some rows have none.

>.|TRBV7-2|TRBJ2-2
CASSTSDGTGELFF
>.|TRBV27|TRBJ2-3
CASSLPSGRASSTDTQYF
>.|TRBV4-3|TRBJ2-2
CASSQDWAIRDRVTGELFF
>few|TRBV7-9|TRBJ1-4
CASSYGTLNNEKLFF
>.|TRBV5-1|TRBJ2-2
CASSLTQTGGPGELFF
>.|TRBV7-3|TRBJ2-2
CASSRGLRNTGELFF
>.|TRBV21-1|TRBJ1-5
CASSKGPGKLQPQHF
>once|TRBV6-5|TRBJ1-6
CASSTLDRKNSPLHF
>.|TRBV2|TRBJ2-2
CASRPPGQGTGELFF
>.|TRBV10-3|TRBJ1-6
CATKGQDYSPLHF
>.|TRBV19|TRBJ1-5
CASSISDSQPQHF
>.|TRBV9|TRBJ2-1
CASSVRETRNEQFF
>.|TRBV9|TRBJ1-2
CASSVDRTGASYGYTF
>.|TRBV6-1|TRBJ1-2
CASSERVVHYGYTF
>.|TRBV19|TRBJ2-7
CASSPSDSTSYEQYF
>.|TRBV7-2|TRBJ2-7
CASSLVVGQNYEQYF
>once|TRBV23-1|TRBJ1-6
CASTPTVLYSPLHF
>.|TRBV6-5|TRBJ1-2
CASSNRGQANYGYTF
>.|TRBV4-3|TRBJ1-1
CASSQDVRGEAFF
>few|TRBV5-1|TRBJ2-5
CASSSDDTRETQYF
>.|TRBV28|TRBJ1-6
CASRPGDNSPLHF
>.|TRBV19|TRBJ2-7
CASRLQGAYEQYF
>once|TRBV30|TRBJ1-2
CVWEMGGNYGYTF
>.|TRBV19|TRBJ2-5
CASSGYGEETQYF
>.|TRBV27|TRBJ2-7
CASSPLGSYEQYF
>.|TRBV7-3|TRBJ1-2
CASSLFAGPYGYTF
>.|TRBV6-2/TRBV6-3|TRBJ1-1
CASSYSRDKPEAFF
>.|TRBV4-3|TRBJ2-6
CASSQDGGAGANVLTF
>.|TRBV19|TRBJ1-1
CASSISGDNTEAFF